The table lists the clone carrying this T cell receptor beta chain with many counts. As yet, its antigen is unknown. Trimming shortened V by 4 bases and J by 4 bases, and 13 bases separated the two germline ends. The CDR3 has 14 residues. CDR1 is SNHLY and CDR2 is FYNNEI in the germline V gene. These data originate in a study of T cells in Graves' hyperthyroidism and ophthalmopathy. Study-wide results and caveats: Blood also showed most of the thyroid clonotypes that were expanded above 0.001.

RNA transcripts gave rise to amplified TCR beta CDR3 regions. The HTBI primer set drove a first-round RT-PCR of the TCR CDR3. TCRdb passed the multiplex PCR reads through MiXCR, listing each CDR3 protein once. This table holds under 400,000 distinct CDR3 sequences, about 20% found once. Exclusion of patients followed from uncontrolled infection, other autoimmune disease, pregnancy or lactation. Material for sequencing was blood. V usage is TRBV2 and J usage is TRBJ2-5, with D hard to call. This sequence originates from a woman aged 45-60 years with Graves' hyperthyroidism. CDR3 protein: CASSGEWSTETQYF. Written as DNA, the CDR3 is TGTGCCAGCAGTGGTGAATGGAGTACAGAGACCCAGTACTTC. The full variable domain, rest sourced from reference TRBV2 and TRBJ2-5, is EPEVTQTPSHQVTQMGQEVILRCVPISNHLYFYWYRQILGQKVEFLVSFYNNEISEKSEIFDDQFSVERPDGSNFTLKIRSTKLEDSAMYFCASSGEWSTETQYFGPGTRLLVL.